This TCR beta chain was observed in a study of T cells in Graves' hyperthyroidism and ophthalmopathy. Amplification of TCR beta CDR3 regions was performed using RNA transcripts as template. First-round RT-PCR of the TCR CDR3 relied on the HTBI primer set. Each CDR3 protein is one row after TCRdb ran MiXCR on the multiplex PCR reads. The table shows around 720,000 distinct CDR3 sequences, with about a third occurring only once. CDR1 is MNHEY, CDR2 SVGAGI, per germline. V lost 0 bases to trimming and J lost 3 bases, with 15 bases between them. The CDR3 length is 16 residues. The hyperthyroidism was newly diagnosed and had lasted under 2 months; the patients were aged 18 to 65.

Input material: blood. V is TRBV6-5 and J is TRBJ2-7; D could derive from TRBD1 or TRBD2 (7 bases each). The source is a woman aged 40 to 50 with Graves' hyperthyroidism. This CDR3 reads CASSYSAGGELYEQYF. The CDR3 nucleotides are TGTGCCAGCAGTTACTCTGCAGGGGGGGAACTCTACGAGCAGTACTTC.